The 29 T cell receptor beta chains below come from one sample, sequenced in a study of PD-1 blockade in mismatch repair-deficient tumors. TCRdb's copy holds only in-frame clones and misses some; the assay was immunoSEQ multiplex PCR. This table has roughly 130,000 clones, around nine tenths appearing once. The sequencing here drew on peripheral blood, taken 72 weeks after starting pembrolizumab. The receptors shown here come from an adult with mismatch repair-deficient cancer.

The CDR3 coding sequence is TGTGCCTGGTCGACGGGCCCCTCATGGGACACTGAAGCTTTCTTT. Translated: CAWSTGPSWDTEAFF. This chain connects TRBV30 to TRBJ1-1; D gene uncertain. Per germline, CDR1 GTSNPN and CDR2 SVGIG (reference sequence). The germline V and J ends were trimmed by 5 bases and 3 bases, with 19 bases remaining between them. The CDR3 has 15 residues.

The J gene is TRBJ2-4, the V gene TRBV7-2; 14 bases match TRBD2. Trimming at V came to 5 bases and at J to 8 bases, leaving 14 bases not matched to a gene. Germline-derived CDR1 and CDR2 are SGHTA and FQGNSA. CDR3 length: 18 residues. CDR3 sequence (DNA): TGTGCCAGCAGCCCATGGGGACTAGCGGGAGTGGGCCCTCACATTCAGTACTTC. It yields the protein CASSPWGLAGVGPHIQYF.

V gene TRBV29-1 combines with J gene TRBJ2-3; the match to TRBD2 covers 14 bases. This CDR3 is built from 15 residues. The germline V gene has CDR1 SQVTM and CDR2 ANQGSEA. V gave up 7 bases and J gave up 1 base; unmatched junction bases: 4. CDR3 region: CSAPGLAGGTDTQYF. DNA for the CDR3: TGCAGCGCCCCGGGACTAGCGGGAGGCACAGATACGCAGTATTTT.

The rearrangement uses TRBV30 and TRBJ2-2; TRBD2 aligns across 13 bases. Germline V gene sequence: CDR1 GTSNPN, CDR2 SVGIG (reference sequence). This CDR3 region has 16 residues. The junction had 6 bases not matched to a gene; V was cut back by 6 bases and J by 2 bases. CDR3: CACTTSGRKNTGELFF. The DNA for the CDR3 is TGTGCCTGCACGACTAGCGGGAGGAAAAACACCGGGGAGCTGTTTTTT.

This clone showed up just a few times. V and J are TRBV7-6 and TRBJ2-7; D call uncertain. Germline V gives CDR1 SGHVS, CDR2 FNYEAQ. This CDR3 spans 14 amino acids. Trimming cost V 0 bases and J 3 bases, with 9 bases left between them. The CDR3 loop is CASSLASWNYEQYF. The CDR3 nucleotides are TGTGCCAGCAGCTTAGCGAGTTGGAACTACGAGCAGTACTTC.

The J gene is TRBJ1-5, the V gene TRBV7-9; D gene uncertain. This CDR3 comprises 14 residues. V was shortened by 7 bases and J by 0 bases, with 10 bases between the two germline ends. Per the germline V gene, CDR1 is SEHNR and CDR2 is FQNEAQ (reference sequence). DNA for the CDR3: TGTGCCAGCAACTCGGCGGATAGCAATCAGCCCCAGCATTTT. This translates into CASNSADSNQPQHF.

The rearrangement uses TRBV25-1 and TRBJ2-7; a possible D gene is TRBD1 (7 bases). Trimming cost V 4 bases and J 1 base, with 14 bases left between them. Germline values: CDR1 MGHDK, CDR2 SYGVNS. This CDR3 comprises 15 residues. In nucleotides, the CDR3 is TGTGCCAGCAGTGGAAGACAGGGAGGATCCTACGAGCAGTACTTC. This codes for CASSGRQGGSYEQYF.

This clone appeared once. V is TRBV16 and J is TRBJ2-2; weak D call: TRBD2 (6 bases). Germline CDR1 reads KGHSY; CDR2 reads FQNENV. CDR3 length: 14 residues. The ends were cut back, 2 bases at V and 3 bases at J, with 7 bases in the middle. CDR3 nucleotides: TGTGCCAGCAGCCAAGGAGGGCACACCGGGGAGCTGTTTTTT. Translated, it gives CASSQGGHTGELFF.

About this clone itself: Different DNA sequences within this sample yield the same CDR3. The chain carries TRBV5-6 and TRBJ1-5, with TRBD1 matching 11 bases. CDR1 is SGHDT and CDR2 is YYEEEE in the germline V gene. The CDR3 sequence is 15 residues long. With 5 bases clipped from V and 7 bases from J, the junction kept 8 bases outside the gene matches. CDR3 sequence reads: CASSSGTGGYQPQHF. CDR3 bases: TGTGCCAGCAGTTCCGGGACAGGGGGATACCAGCCCCAGCATTTT.

The chain recombines TRBV5-6 with TRBJ2-7; D is possibly TRBD2 (6 bases). From germline, CDR1 is SGHDT and CDR2 YYEEEE. Trimming took 3 bases from V and 3 from J, leaving 16 bases between them. The CDR3 length is 15 residues. The CDR3 nucleotides read TGTGCCAGCAGCTCGACTAGTCGGCCCCGCTACGAGCAGTACTTC. Translation: CASSSTSRPRYEQYF.

V is TRBV4-1 and J is TRBJ2-5; 11 bases line up with TRBD2. The CDR3 runs 13 residues. V was clipped by 0 bases and J by 9 bases; unmatched bases: 0. CDR1 is MGHRA and CDR2 is YSYEKL in the germline V gene. The CDR3 sequence: CASSQDSGRAQYF. The CDR3 DNA reads TGCGCCAGCAGCCAAGATAGCGGGAGGGCCCAGTACTTC.

The chain employs TRBV5-1 and TRBJ2-7, with no clear D. Germline CDR1 reads SGHRS; CDR2 reads YFSETQ. The CDR3 has 14 amino acids. Trimming shortened V by 0 bases and J by 3 bases, and 10 bases separated the two germline ends. CDR3 nucleotides: TGCGCCAGCAGCTTGGGAAGAGGTGTCTACGAGCAGTACTTC. Amino acids: CASSLGRGVYEQYF. The full variable domain, its missing parts supplied by reference TRBV5-1 and TRBJ2-7, is KAGVTQTPRYLIKTRGQQVTLSCSPISGHRSVSWYQQTPGQGLQFLFEYFSETQRNKGNFPGRFSGRQFSNSRSEMNVSTLELGDSALYLCASSLGRGVYEQYFGPGTRLTVT.

The chain couples TRBV7-6 to TRBJ2-1, with D tentatively TRBD2 (7 bases). The CDR3 totals 15 residues. Trimming removed 0 bases at V and 6 bases at J, with 12 bases between. Germline V gives CDR1 SGHVS, CDR2 FNYEAQ. The CDR3 DNA sequence: TGTGCCAGCAGCTTAGCCGGGGGGCGGGTCAATGAGCAGTTCTTC. Amino acids: CASSLAGGRVNEQFF.

This clone was observed a few times. The rearrangement links TRBV7-8 to TRBJ2-7; perhaps TRBD1 as D (6 bases). The CDR3 is made up of 13 amino acids. The germline V and J ends were trimmed by 5 bases and 6 bases, with 14 bases remaining between them. Germline values: CDR1 SGHVS, CDR2 FQNEAQ. In nucleotides, the CDR3 is TGTGCCAGCAGCGTCTCCCGGGACACCGAGCAGTACTTC. This translates into CASSVSRDTEQYF.

The chain recombines TRBV7-9 with TRBJ2-4; a weak D match, TRBD2 (6 bases). The V end lost 2 bases, the J end lost 0 bases, and 20 bases lay between the germline ends. The CDR3 has 19 amino acids. Germline-derived CDR1 and CDR2 are SEHNR and FQNEAQ (reference sequence). The CDR3: CASSLHTLLALLAKNIQYF. CDR3 nucleotide sequence: TGTGCCAGCAGCTTACACACCCTACTAGCCCTTCTAGCCAAAAACATTCAGTACTTC.

This clone occurred a few times. This rearrangement joins TRBV5-1 to TRBJ2-3, with D perhaps given as TRBD1 or TRBD2 (5 bases each). In germline, CDR1 is SGHRS, CDR2 YFSETQ. The CDR3 is 14 residues long. Trimming cost V 7 bases and J 2 bases, with 14 bases left between them. The CDR3 DNA reads TGCGCCAGCGGAGGAGACGGACACACAGATACGCAGTATTTT. This encodes CASGGDGHTDTQYF.

The chain employs TRBV18 and TRBJ2-1; 7 nucleotides align to TRBD1. Germline V gives CDR1 KGHSH, CDR2 LQKENI. This CDR3 region has 16 residues. V lost 3 bases and J lost 6; bases outside the gene matches: 11. The CDR3, as DNA: TGTGCCAGCTCACCTTATATCGGGGACAGCATCAATGAGCAGTTCTTC. It encodes CASSPYIGDSINEQFF.

J is TRBJ2-7 and V is TRBV11-2; D is possibly TRBD2 (6 bases). There are 17 residues in the CDR3. CDR1 is SGHAT and CDR2 is FQNNGV in the germline V gene. V was pared by 0 bases and J by 3 bases, with 18 bases between. CDR3 bases: TGTGCCAGCAGCTTAGATGGGGGGAGGCAGATCTACTACGAGCAGTACTTC. Its translation: CASSLDGGRQIYYEQYF.

This clone was found once. CDR3 bases: TGTGCCACCAGTGTACAGAGGGGGGATACGCAGTATTTT. Translation gives CATSVQRGDTQYF. The chain uses TRBV15 and TRBJ2-3, with D possibly matching TRBD1 (6 bases). CDR1 is LNHNV, CDR2 YYDKDF, per germline (reference sequence). Trimming removed 6 bases at V and 6 bases at J, with 13 bases between. The CDR3 spans 13 residues.

The chain recombines TRBV11-2 with TRBJ2-5; unclear D gene. Deletions cut 3 bases from V and 12 bases from J, with 11 bases between. CDR3 length: 11 amino acids. Germline loops: CDR1 SGHAT, CDR2 FQNNGV. In DNA, the CDR3 is TGTGCCAGCAGCTTGATGGAATACAAGTACTTC. It translates to CASSLMEYKYF.

The rearrangement links TRBV27 to TRBJ2-2; TRBD2 matches 11 bases. CDR1 and CDR2 (germline): MNHEY, SMNVEV (reference sequence). V was clipped by 3 bases and J by 5 bases; unmatched bases: 8. This CDR3 has 17 residues. The DNA for the CDR3 is TGTGCCAGCAGTTTGGCCCGACTAGCGGGACTAACCGGGGAGCTGTTTTTT. This encodes CASSLARLAGLTGELFF.

This chain joins TRBV18 and TRBJ2-7; no definite D call. Between the trimmed V and J ends, which lost 0 bases and 6 bases, there was a span of 6 bases. The CDR3 has 12 residues. Germline CDR1 reads KGHSH; CDR2 reads LQKENI. The CDR3 protein is CASSPPMGEQYF. CDR3 bases: TGTGCCAGCTCACCACCGATGGGCGAGCAGTACTTC. The variable domain in full, with the rest retrieved from reference TRBV18 and TRBJ2-7, is NAGVMQNPRHLVRRRGQEARLRCSPMKGHSHVYWYRQLPEEGLKFMVYLQKENIIDESGMPKERFSAEFPKEGPSILRIQQVVRGDSAAYFCASSPPMGEQYFGPGTRLTVT.

This chain joins TRBV2 and TRBJ1-5; 7 nucleotides line up with TRBD1. Losses at the gene ends were 3 bases for V and 5 bases for J; bases not matched to a gene: 7. CDR3 length equals 15 residues. The germline V gene has CDR1 SNHLY and CDR2 FYNNEI. DNA of the CDR3: TGTGCCAGCAGTGATTTCTCAGGGGGAGATCAGCCCCAGCATTTT. Translated: CASSDFSGGDQPQHF.

The genes are TRBV28 and TRBJ1-5; no firm D call. Looked up from germline, CDR1 is MDHEN and CDR2 is SYDVKM. The CDR3 has 15 amino acids. V was trimmed by 8 bases and J by 4 bases, leaving 18 bases between them. Here the CDR3 reads CASLHGSAGNQPQHF. As DNA, the CDR3 is TGTGCCAGCCTTCATGGCAGCGCTGGGAATCAGCCCCAGCATTTT.

A word on this clone: This specimen includes other DNA sequences encoding the same CDR3. V and J are TRBV5-1 and TRBJ1-1; tentatively, D is TRBD1 (6 bases). Per germline, CDR1 SGHRS and CDR2 YFSETQ. V lost 4 bases to trimming and J lost 5 bases, with 12 bases between them. This CDR3 spans 13 amino acids. The CDR3 here is CASSLTGRTEAFF. CDR3 coding DNA: TGCGCCAGCAGCCTAACAGGGAGGACTGAAGCTTTCTTT.

The chain recombines TRBV4-1 with TRBJ2-6, with D hard to call. Germline V gene data show CDR1 as MGHRA and CDR2 as YSYEKL. V lost 0 bases to trimming and J lost 0 bases, with 6 bases between them. The length of the CDR3 is 16 residues. The CDR3 nucleotides are TGCGCCAGCAGCCAAGACTGGACCTCTGGGGCCAACGTCCTGACTTTC. This sequence encodes CASSQDWTSGANVLTF.

The chain recombines TRBV11-3 with TRBJ2-2; D is perhaps TRBD2 (6 bases). The CDR3 totals 14 residues. Trimming shortened V by 5 bases and J by 4 bases, and 11 bases separated the two germline ends. Germline lookup yields CDR1 SGHNT and CDR2 YENEEA. CDR3 sequence reads: CASSEEAGTGELFF. The CDR3 DNA reads TGTGCCAGCAGCGAGGAAGCGGGCACCGGGGAGCTGTTTTTT.

The gene calls are TRBV27 and TRBJ2-2, with D unresolved. V was cut by 2 bases and J by 4 bases, with 5 bases left in between. Germline V gives CDR1 MNHEY, CDR2 SMNVEV (reference sequence). The CDR3 runs 13 residues. CDR3: CASSLMGTGELFF. CDR3 in DNA: TGTGCCAGCAGTTTAATGGGCACCGGGGAGCTGTTTTTT.

The chain has TRBV6-1 and TRBJ2-1; D is possibly TRBD2 (5 bases). From germline, CDR1 is MNHNS and CDR2 SASEGT. V was trimmed by 3 bases and J by 3 bases, leaving 6 bases between them. The CDR3 runs to 13 residues. CDR3 in amino acids: CASSDGSYNEQFF. CDR3 nucleotides: TGTGCCAGCAGTGATGGGAGCTACAATGAGCAGTTCTTC.